This T cell receptor (beta chain) was identified in a study of blood T cell repertoires in COVID-19. Method: immunoSEQ multiplex PCR; TCRdb's copy keeps in-frame clones and lacks some. This sample carries under 300,000 clones, approximately 91% of them seen once, and the ten largest clones take about 2.1%. V was pared by 3 bases and J by 0 bases, with 14 bases between. The CDR3 contains 16 residues. Germline CDR1 MNHEY, CDR2 SMNVEV (reference sequence). The chain joins TRBV27 to TRBJ1-1; TRBD1 might be the D (6 bases). This clonotype was obtained from a woman between 35 and 50 years old with acute COVID-19. Material: PBMCs or T cells enriched from blood (not recorded which). CDR3 coding DNA: TGTGCCAGCAGTTTCCGCCGCGGGGGGCTGAACACTGAAGCTTTCTTT. Protein: CASSFRRGGLNTEAFF.